This TCR beta chain emerged from a study of response to subunit inactivated influenza vaccine. Study observations and caveats: Researchers suggested that each seasonal influenza vaccination recruits few new T cells.

Germline CDR1 reads SGHKS; CDR2 reads YYEKEE (reference sequence). The CDR3 runs to 15 residues. V shed 0 bases and J shed 7 bases, with 11 bases lying between them. TCRdb reprocessed the RT-PCR reads via MiXCR and lists one record per CDR3 protein. This repertoire shows about 700,000 distinct CDR3 sequences, approximately 13% found once; its top ten account for 5.5% to 7%. This clonotype was picked up a small number of times. The antigen remains unidentified. This clonotype originated in a man aged 50 to 60 who received an inactivated influenza vaccine. V is TRBV5-5 and J is TRBJ1-6; a weak D match, TRBD1 (5 bases). The material sequenced was PBMCs from blood, taken 14 to 15 days before vaccination. As DNA, the CDR3 is TGTGCCAGCAGCTTGGAACAGGTCCTGAATTCACCCCTCCACTTT. This translates into CASSLEQVLNSPLHF.